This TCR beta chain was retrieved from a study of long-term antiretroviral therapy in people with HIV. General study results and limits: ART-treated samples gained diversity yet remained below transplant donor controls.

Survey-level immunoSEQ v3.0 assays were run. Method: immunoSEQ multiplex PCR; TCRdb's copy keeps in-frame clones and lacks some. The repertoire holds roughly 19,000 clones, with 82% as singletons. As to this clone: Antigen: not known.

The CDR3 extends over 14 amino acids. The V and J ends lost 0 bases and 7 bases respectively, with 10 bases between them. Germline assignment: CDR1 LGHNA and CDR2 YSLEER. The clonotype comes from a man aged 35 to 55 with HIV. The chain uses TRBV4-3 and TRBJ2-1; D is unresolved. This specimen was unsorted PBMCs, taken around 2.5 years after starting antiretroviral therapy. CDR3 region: CASSQDSLRNEQFF. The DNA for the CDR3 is TGCGCCAGCAGCCAAGATTCCCTCAGGAATGAGCAGTTCTTC.